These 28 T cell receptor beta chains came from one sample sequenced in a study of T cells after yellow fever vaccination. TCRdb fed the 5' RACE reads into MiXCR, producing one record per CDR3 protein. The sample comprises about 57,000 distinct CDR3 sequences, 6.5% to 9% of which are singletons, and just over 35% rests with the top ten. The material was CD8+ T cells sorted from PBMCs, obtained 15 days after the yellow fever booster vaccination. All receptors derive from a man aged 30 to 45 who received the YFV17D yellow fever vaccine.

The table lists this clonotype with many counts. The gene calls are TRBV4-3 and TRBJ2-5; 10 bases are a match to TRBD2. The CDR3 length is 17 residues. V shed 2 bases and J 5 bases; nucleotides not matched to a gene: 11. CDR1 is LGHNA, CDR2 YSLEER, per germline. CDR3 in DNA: TGCGCCAGCAGCCAATCTAGCGGGAGCTACCGAGGGGAGACCCAGTACTTC. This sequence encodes CASSQSSGSYRGETQYF.

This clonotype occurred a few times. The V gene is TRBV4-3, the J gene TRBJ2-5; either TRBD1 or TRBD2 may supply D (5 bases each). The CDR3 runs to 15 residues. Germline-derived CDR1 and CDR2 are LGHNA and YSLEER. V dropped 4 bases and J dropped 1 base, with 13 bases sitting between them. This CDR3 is CASSRGADSQETQYF. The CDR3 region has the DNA TGCGCCAGCAGCCGTGGGGCGGACTCCCAAGAGACCCAGTACTTC.

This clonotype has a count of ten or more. This chain's CDR3 is CASRQPVSDTQYF. DNA of the CDR3: TGTGCCAGCAGGCAGCCGGTATCAGATACGCAGTATTTT. The V gene is TRBV12-3 or TRBV12-4, the J gene TRBJ2-3; D is undetermined. CDR3 size: 13 residues. Trimming shortened V by 6 bases and J by 4 bases, and 11 bases separated the two germline ends.

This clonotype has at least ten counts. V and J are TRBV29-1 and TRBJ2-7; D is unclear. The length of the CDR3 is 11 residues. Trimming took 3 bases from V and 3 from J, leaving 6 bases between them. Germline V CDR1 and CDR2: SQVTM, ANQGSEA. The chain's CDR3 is CSVESVYEQYF. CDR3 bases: TGCAGCGTTGAGTCTGTCTACGAGCAGTACTTC.

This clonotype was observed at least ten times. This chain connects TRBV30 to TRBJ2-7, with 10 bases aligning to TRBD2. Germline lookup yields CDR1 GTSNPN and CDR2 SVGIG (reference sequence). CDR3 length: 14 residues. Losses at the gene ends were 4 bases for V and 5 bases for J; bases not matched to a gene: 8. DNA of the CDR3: TGTGCCTGGACGGAGGGACTAGCGTTAAACGAGCAGTACTTC. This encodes CAWTEGLALNEQYF.

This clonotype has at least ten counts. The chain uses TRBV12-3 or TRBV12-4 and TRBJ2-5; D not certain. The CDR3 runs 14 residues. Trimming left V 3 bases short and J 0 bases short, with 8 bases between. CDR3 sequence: CASSLSNDQETQYF. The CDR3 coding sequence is TGTGCCAGCAGTTTGAGTAACGACCAAGAGACCCAGTACTTC.

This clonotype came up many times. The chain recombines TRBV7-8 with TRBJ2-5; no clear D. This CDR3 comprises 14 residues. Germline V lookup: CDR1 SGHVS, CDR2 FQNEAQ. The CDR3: CASAFLGSGETQYF. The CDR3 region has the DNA TGTGCGTCCGCCTTCCTGGGGTCGGGCGAGACCCAGTACTTC.

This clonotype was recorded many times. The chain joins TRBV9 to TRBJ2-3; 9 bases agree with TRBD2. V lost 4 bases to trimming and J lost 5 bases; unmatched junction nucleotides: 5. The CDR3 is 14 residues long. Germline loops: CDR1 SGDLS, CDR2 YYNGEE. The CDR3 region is CASSSSGTKDTQYF. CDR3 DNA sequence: TGTGCCAGCAGCTCTAGCGGGACCAAAGATACGCAGTATTTT.

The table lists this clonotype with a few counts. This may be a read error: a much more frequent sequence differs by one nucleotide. CDR3 residues: CASSSNEQFF. The CDR3 coding sequence is TGTGCCAGCAGTTCCAATGAGCAGTTCTTC. The V gene is TRBV6-6, the J gene TRBJ2-1; D is undetermined. V was pared by 4 bases and J by 6 bases, with 1 base between. The CDR3 runs to 10 residues. Germline values: CDR1 MNHNY, CDR2 SVGAGI (reference sequence).

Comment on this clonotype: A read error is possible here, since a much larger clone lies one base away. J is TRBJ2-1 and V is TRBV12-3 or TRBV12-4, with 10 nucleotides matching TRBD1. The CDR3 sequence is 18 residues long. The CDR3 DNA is TGTGCCGGCAGTTTTCGATCCGGGACAGGGGTCACCTACAATGAGCAGTTCTTC. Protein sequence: CAGSFRSGTGVTYNEQFF.

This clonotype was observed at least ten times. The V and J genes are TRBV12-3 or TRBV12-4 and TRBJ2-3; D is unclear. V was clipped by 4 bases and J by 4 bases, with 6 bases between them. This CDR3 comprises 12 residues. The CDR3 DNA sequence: TGTGCCAGCAGTTCATTGTCAGATACGCAGTATTTT. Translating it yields CASSSLSDTQYF.

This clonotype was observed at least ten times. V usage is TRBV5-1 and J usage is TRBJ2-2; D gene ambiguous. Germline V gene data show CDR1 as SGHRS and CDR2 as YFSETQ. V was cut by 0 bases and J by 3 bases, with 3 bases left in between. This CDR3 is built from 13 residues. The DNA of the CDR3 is TGCGCCAGCAGCTTGGACGACACCGGGGAGCTGTTTTTT. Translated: CASSLDDTGELFF.

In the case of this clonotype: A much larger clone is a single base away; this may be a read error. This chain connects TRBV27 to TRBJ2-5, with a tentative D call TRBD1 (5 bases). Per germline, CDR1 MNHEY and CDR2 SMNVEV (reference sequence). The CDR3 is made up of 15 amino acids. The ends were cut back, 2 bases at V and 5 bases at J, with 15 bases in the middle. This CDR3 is CASSLGAHSHETQYF. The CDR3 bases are TGTGCCAGCAGTTTAGGGGCGCACTCTCATGAGACCCAGTACTTC.

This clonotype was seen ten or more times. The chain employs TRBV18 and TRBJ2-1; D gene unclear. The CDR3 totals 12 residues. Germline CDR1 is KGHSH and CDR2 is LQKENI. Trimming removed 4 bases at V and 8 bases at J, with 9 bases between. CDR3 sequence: CASSHSGDEQFF. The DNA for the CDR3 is TGTGCCAGCTCACATTCGGGCGATGAGCAGTTCTTC.

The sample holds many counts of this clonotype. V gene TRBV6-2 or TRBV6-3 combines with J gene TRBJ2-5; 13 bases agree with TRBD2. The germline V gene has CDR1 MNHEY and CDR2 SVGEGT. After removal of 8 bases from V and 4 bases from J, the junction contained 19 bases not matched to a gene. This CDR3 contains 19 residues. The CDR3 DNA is TGTGCCAGCGGGACTAGCGGGAATCCCGGTCCAGAACGGGGAGAGACCCAGTACTTC. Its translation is CASGTSGNPGPERGETQYF.

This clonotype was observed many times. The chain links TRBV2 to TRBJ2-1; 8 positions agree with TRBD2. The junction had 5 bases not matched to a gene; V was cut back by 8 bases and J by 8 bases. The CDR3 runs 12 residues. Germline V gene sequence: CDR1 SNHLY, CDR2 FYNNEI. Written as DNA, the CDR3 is TGTGCCAGCCGGGAGGGCCACGATGAGCAGTTCTTC. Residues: CASREGHDEQFF.

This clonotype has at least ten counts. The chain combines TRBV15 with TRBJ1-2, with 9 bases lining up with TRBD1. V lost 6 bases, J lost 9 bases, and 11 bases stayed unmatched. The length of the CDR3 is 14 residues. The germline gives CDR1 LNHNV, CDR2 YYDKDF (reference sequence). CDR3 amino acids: CATSKSGQGLRYTF. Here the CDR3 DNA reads TGTGCCACCAGTAAATCGGGACAGGGTCTCCGCTACACCTTC.

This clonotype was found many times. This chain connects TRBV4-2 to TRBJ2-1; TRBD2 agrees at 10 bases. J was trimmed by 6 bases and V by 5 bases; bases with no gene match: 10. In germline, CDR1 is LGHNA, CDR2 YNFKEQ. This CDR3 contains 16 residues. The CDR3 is CASSGGGSGRPNEQFF. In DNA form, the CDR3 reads TGTGCCAGCAGCGGGGGGGGTAGCGGGAGGCCCAATGAGCAGTTCTTC.

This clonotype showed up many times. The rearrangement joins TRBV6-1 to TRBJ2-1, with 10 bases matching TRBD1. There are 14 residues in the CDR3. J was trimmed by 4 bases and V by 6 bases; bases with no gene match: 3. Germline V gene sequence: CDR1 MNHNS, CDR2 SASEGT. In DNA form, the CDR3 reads TGTGCCAGCAGCGGACAGGGGGGATACAATGAGCAGTTCTTC. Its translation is CASSGQGGYNEQFF.

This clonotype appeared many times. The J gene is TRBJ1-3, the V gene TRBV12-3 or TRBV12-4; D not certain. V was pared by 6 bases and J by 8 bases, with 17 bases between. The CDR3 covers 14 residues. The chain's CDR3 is CASSYTASADTIYF. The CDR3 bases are TGTGCCAGCAGCTATACCGCTTCGGCGGACACCATATATTTT.

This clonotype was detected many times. The chain's CDR3 is CASSFQGGTEAFF. The CDR3 DNA sequence: TGTGCCAGCAGCTTCCAGGGAGGCACTGAAGCTTTCTTT. The chain carries TRBV7-9 and TRBJ1-1, with D possibly TRBD1 on 5 matching bases. V was trimmed by 3 bases and J by 4 bases, leaving 9 bases between them. CDR3 length: 13 amino acids. Germline CDR1 and CDR2: SEHNR and FQNEAQ (reference sequence).

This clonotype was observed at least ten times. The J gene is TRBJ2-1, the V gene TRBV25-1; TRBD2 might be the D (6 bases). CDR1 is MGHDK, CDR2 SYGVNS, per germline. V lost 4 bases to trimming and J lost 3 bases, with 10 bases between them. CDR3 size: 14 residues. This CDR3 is CASSGAGNYNEQFF. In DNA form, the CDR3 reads TGTGCCAGCAGTGGGGCGGGGAACTACAATGAGCAGTTCTTC.

The CDR3 bases are TGCAGTGCTAGATCTGACAGTTTTGAAAAACTGTTTTTT. It translates to CSARSDSFEKLFF. The J gene is TRBJ1-4, the V gene TRBV20-1, with D maybe TRBD1 (5 bases). This CDR3 comprises 13 residues. From germline, CDR1 is DFQATT and CDR2 SNEGSKA (reference sequence). V gave up 2 bases and J gave up 7 bases, with 11 bases separating them.

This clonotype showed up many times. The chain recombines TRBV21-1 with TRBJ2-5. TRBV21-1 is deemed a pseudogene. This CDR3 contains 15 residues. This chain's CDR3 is CASSSFGLQGETQYF. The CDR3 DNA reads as TGTGCCAGCAGCTCCTTCGGGCTGCAAGGAGAGACCCAGTACTTC.

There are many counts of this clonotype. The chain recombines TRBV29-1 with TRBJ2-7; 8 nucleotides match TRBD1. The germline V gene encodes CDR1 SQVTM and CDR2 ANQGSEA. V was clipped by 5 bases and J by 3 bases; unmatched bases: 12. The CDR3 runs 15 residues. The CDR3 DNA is TGCAGCGTTCCGGCGATGGGGGACAGGTTCTACGAGCAGTACTTC. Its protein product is CSVPAMGDRFYEQYF.

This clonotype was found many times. CDR3 in DNA: TGTGCCACCAGCGGGGACACCGACATAGAGACCCAGTACTTC. Its translation is CATSGDTDIETQYF. J is TRBJ2-5 and V is TRBV15; D may be TRBD1 (6 bases). With 5 bases removed from V and 4 bases from J, the gap between germline ends came to 14 bases. In germline, CDR1 is LNHNV, CDR2 YYDKDF (reference sequence). CDR3 length: 14 amino acids.

DNA of the CDR3: TGCAGTGCTAGGGAGGGGTACAATCAGCCCCAGCATTTT. Translated, it gives CSAREGYNQPQHF. The rearrangement uses TRBV20-1 and TRBJ1-5; D is perhaps TRBD1 (5 bases). This CDR3 is 13 amino acids long. Between the trimmed V and J ends, which lost 3 bases and 3 bases, there was a span of 9 bases. CDR1 is DFQATT, CDR2 SNEGSKA, per germline (reference sequence).

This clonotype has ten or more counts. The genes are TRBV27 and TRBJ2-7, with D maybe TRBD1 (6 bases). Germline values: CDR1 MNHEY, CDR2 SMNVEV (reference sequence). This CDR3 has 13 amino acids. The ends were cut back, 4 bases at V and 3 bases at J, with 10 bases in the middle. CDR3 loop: CASSSSQGYEQYF. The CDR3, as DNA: TGTGCCAGCAGTTCGTCACAGGGCTACGAGCAGTACTTC.